The entry that follows covers one TCR beta chain sequence. No antigen is known for it. Other nucleotide sequences from this sample produce the same CDR3. The entry originates in a study of cytomegalovirus exposure and HLA in healthy donors. Study-level points and caveats: The study put around 180 TCR beta chains on its list as cytomegalovirus-associated.

Repertoires were generated with immunoSEQ multiplex PCR, while TCRdb's copy carries only in-frame clones and drops some. The sample gives roughly 250,000 clones, nearly 90% of which show up once; about 0.36% is in the top ten. CDR3 length: 13 amino acids. CDR1 is SNHLY, CDR2 FYNNEI, per germline. V lost 4 bases, J lost 1 base, and 7 bases lay in between. The clonotype originates from a woman between 18 and 30 years old in good health and CMV-seronegative. Material: PBMCs. The chain couples TRBV2 to TRBJ1-1; a possible D gene is TRBD1 (5 bases). CDR3 sequence reads: CASSVGQNTEAFF. The CDR3 nucleotides read TGTGCCAGCAGTGTAGGACAGAACACTGAAGCTTTCTTT.